The TCR beta chain under discussion was sequenced for a study of T cells in localized non-small cell lung cancer. General study results and limits: Adjacent lung tissue had a median about 50 of the top 100 clones found in the tumor. A single tumor region was sequenced, leaving heterogeneity possible.

The CDR3 sequence is 15 residues long. In germline, CDR1 is SQVTM, CDR2 ANQGSEA. The V and J ends lost 4 bases and 2 bases respectively, with 18 bases between them. With regard to this clone: The target antigen is unknown.

The data were produced by immunoSEQ multiplex PCR, yet TCRdb's version contains in-frame clones alone and is incomplete. The sample records more than 50,000 clones, approximately 82% being singletons. Sequenced here: peripheral blood, sampled before any cancer treatment. V and J are TRBV29-1 and TRBJ2-7, with D possibly being TRBD1 (6 bases). The receptor was isolated from a female donor of 60 years or more with stage II squamous cell lung carcinoma. The CDR3 here is CSVVTGWIGAYEQYF. For the CDR3, the DNA is TGCAGCGTTGTCACAGGGTGGATAGGCGCCTACGAGCAGTACTTC.